Below, one T cell receptor beta chain is given with its context. Since it is a stray read in a library aimed at alpha chains, this beta chain has a size that is not meaningful. Time point indicated: sample taken at primary tumor resection. The study sequenced unsorted whole RNA from tumor, nontumor lung or frozen PBMC. Donation came from about 72 patients with untreated early-stage non-small cell lung cancer. These data belong to a study of spatial heterogeneity in lung cancer. TCRdb analysed the 5' RACE reads with MiXCR anew, one entry per CDR3 protein. The sample carries 6,900 or so distinct CDR3 sequences, roughly 3.7% recorded once. Germline CDR1 reads MNHEY; CDR2 reads SVGAGI. The CDR3 is made up of 16 amino acids. V lost 0 bases to trimming and J lost 1 base, with 12 bases between them.

The receptor comes from a female donor with early-stage non-small cell lung cancer. The sample in question was normal lung tissue next to the tumor, obtained at surgery. This chain joins TRBV6-5 and TRBJ1-1; D gene uncertain. The CDR3 sequence is CASSYSVLRSNTEAFF. The DNA of the CDR3 is TGTGCCAGCAGTTACTCCGTACTCAGATCGAACACTGAAGCTTTCTTT.